Sequencing of this T cell receptor (beta chain) was carried out in a study of radiation and T cells in renal cell carcinoma. General study findings and limits: Pretreatment tumor biopsies were lacking, so baseline clonotypes are unknown.

The CDR3 consists of 16 residues. V lost 4 bases, J lost 6 bases, and 9 bases stayed unmatched. CDR1 and CDR2 (germline): MNHNY, SVGAGI (reference sequence). As regards this clone: The antigen remains undetermined.

The time point here: baseline pretreatment blood. Treatment noted: 15 Gy SBRT to primary tumor, nephrectomy 4 weeks later. Data came from immunoSEQ multiplex PCR; TCRdb stores just in-frame clones and leaves some out. This table holds 95,000 to 150,000 clones, around 84% found once. This receptor was identified in a woman aged 60-75 years with renal cell carcinoma. The chain uses TRBV6-6 and TRBJ1-4; TRBD1 aligns across 9 bases. The input for sequencing was blood, taken from a patient whose treatment included radiotherapy and nephrectomy. The CDR3 DNA reads as TGTGCCAGCAGTTGGGGCCGGGACAGGGTTGATGAAAAACTGTTTTTT. It specifies CASSWGRDRVDEKLFF.